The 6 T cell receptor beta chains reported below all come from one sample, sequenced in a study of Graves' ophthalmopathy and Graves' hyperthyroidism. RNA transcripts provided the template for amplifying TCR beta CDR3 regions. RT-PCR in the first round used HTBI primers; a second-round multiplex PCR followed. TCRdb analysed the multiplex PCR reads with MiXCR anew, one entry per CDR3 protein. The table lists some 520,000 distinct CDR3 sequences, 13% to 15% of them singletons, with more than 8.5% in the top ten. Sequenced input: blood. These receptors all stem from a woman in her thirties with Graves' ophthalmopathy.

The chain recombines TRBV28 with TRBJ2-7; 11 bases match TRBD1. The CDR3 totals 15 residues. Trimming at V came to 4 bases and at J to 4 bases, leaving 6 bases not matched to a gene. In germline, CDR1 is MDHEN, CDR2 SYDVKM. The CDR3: CASSSWDRGYYEQYF. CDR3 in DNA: TGTGCCAGCAGTTCCTGGGACAGGGGGTATTACGAGCAGTACTTC.

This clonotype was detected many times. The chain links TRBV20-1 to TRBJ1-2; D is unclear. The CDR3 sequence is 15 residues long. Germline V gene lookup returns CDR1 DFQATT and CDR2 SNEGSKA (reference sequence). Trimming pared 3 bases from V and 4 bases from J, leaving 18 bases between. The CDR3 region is CSASRIAGASYGYTF. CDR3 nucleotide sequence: TGCAGTGCTAGTAGAATAGCGGGCGCATCCTATGGCTACACCTTC.

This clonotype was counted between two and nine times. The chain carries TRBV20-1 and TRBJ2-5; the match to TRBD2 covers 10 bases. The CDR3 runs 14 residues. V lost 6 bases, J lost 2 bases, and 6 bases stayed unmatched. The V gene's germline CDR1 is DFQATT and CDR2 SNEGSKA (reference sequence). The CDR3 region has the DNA TGCAGTGCGCGCCTAGCGGGGGTACAAGAGACCCAGTACTTC. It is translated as CSARLAGVQETQYF.

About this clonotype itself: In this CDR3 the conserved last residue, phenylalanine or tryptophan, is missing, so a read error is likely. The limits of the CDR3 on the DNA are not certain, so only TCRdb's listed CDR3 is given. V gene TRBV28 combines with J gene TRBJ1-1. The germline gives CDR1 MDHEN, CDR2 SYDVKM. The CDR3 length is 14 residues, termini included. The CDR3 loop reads CASSLYTERSEACL.

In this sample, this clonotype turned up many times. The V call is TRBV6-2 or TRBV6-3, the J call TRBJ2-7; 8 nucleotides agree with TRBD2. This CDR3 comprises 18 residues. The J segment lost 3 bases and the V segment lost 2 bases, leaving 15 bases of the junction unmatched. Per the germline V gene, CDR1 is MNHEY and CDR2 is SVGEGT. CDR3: CASSYPAGASQNHYEQYF. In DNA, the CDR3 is TGTGCCAGCAGTTACCCAGCGGGAGCTTCCCAGAATCACTACGAGCAGTACTTC.

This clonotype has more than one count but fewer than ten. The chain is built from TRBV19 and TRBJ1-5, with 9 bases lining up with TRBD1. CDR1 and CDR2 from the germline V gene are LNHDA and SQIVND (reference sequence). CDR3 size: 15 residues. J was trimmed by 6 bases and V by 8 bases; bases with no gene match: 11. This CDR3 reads CASARDRVQGQPQHF. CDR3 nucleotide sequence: TGTGCCAGTGCTCGGGACAGGGTTCAGGGTCAGCCCCAGCATTTT.